These 5 T cell receptor beta chains were all obtained from the same sample, sequenced in a study of blood T cell repertoires in COVID-19 (TCRdb year 2020). Library method: the immunoSEQ multiplex PCR assay. The table comes from immuneACCESS by way of TCRdb, which keeps in-frame sequences with V and J called. Part of the clones is missing from these tables; in studies checked, under half for an unresolved V gene and the rest for unknown reasons. The sample includes some 290,000 clones, with around nine tenths observed a single time. Around 10% of the sample comes from the top ten. The specimen was peripheral blood. The receptors come from a woman aged 25 to 39 with COVID-19, enrolled during active disease.

Regarding this clone: One junction end disagrees with the germline gene, perhaps due to a read error. J is TRBJ2-7 and V is TRBV5-6; TRBD2 matches 9 bases. CDR3 length: 13 amino acids. The V gene's germline CDR1 is SGHDT and CDR2 YYEEEE. CDR3 sequence (DNA): TGTGCCAGCAGCTTGTGGTTTGGTAGCGGGGGTGTGTTC. Translation gives CASSLWFGSGGVF.

The chain has TRBV6-5 and TRBJ1-1; 7 positions agree with TRBD1. Trimming cost V 7 bases and J 3 bases; bases outside gene matches: 8. This CDR3 has 14 residues. Germline V gene lookup returns CDR1 MNHEY and CDR2 SVGAGI. This CDR3 reads CASNEDRVDTEAFF. DNA for the CDR3: TGTGCCAGCAACGAAGACAGGGTCGACACTGAAGCTTTCTTT.

The rearrangement joins TRBV18 to TRBJ1-1; the D is unclear. The CDR3 has 15 residues. Trimming left V 3 bases short and J 4 bases short, with 15 bases between. Germline CDR1 is KGHSH and CDR2 is LQKENI. The CDR3 is CASSPGVIMSTEAFF. Written as DNA, the CDR3 is TGTGCCAGCTCACCCGGGGTGATTATGAGCACTGAAGCTTTCTTT.

The gene calls are TRBV11-2 and TRBJ1-1; TRBD1 matches at 7 bases. J was trimmed by 4 bases and V by 1 base; bases with no gene match: 9. There are 16 residues in the CDR3. CDR1 is SGHAT and CDR2 is FQNNGV in the germline V gene. CDR3 sequence reads: CASSLARPTGLTEAFF. CDR3 DNA: TGTGCCAGCAGCTTAGCAAGACCGACAGGGCTCACTGAAGCTTTCTTT.

A word on this clone: The identical CDR3 is also encoded by other nucleotide sequences in the sample. The V and J genes are TRBV4-1 and TRBJ1-5; D may be TRBD1 (5 bases). Germline values: CDR1 MGHRA, CDR2 YSYEKL. The CDR3 totals 13 residues. Trimming pared 3 bases from V and 4 bases from J, leaving 7 bases between. In DNA, the CDR3 is TGCGCCAGCAGCCAGGGGGGAAATCAGCCCCAGCATTTT. Protein sequence: CASSQGGNQPQHF.